This entry is about one T cell receptor beta chain. Its antigen is currently unknown. The CDR3 is 12 residues long. The germline CDR1 and CDR2 sequences are MNHEY and SVGAGI. Losses at the gene ends were 6 bases for V and 8 bases for J; bases not matched to a gene: 6. The protocol was immunoSEQ multiplex PCR, while the TCRdb copy is restricted to in-frame clones and leaves out a portion. The table lists around 400,000 clones, around nine tenths of them singletons, with 9% to 15% in the top ten. Treatment: around 19 received Ad26.COV2.S at low or high dose, single or two shots; 5 received placebo; per-sample allocation not given. On day 63 after the first injection, vaccine and placebo recipients gave samples. This sample is part of a study of Ad26.COV2.S vaccination and SARS-CoV-2 variants. As for the study in general: In the study, Ad26.COV2.S was injected intramuscularly once, or twice 56 days apart.

Study observations and caveats: The study found similar non-spike TCR breadth in vaccine and placebo recipients. Possible underestimation of total T cell responses by the TCR breadth and depth analyses was noted.

The specimen comprised peripheral blood, sampled in a trial of Ad26.COV2.S vaccine versus placebo. The chain joins TRBV6-5 to TRBJ1-2, with 7 bases that match TRBD1. This TCR was sampled from a person between 18 and 59 years old who received the Ad26.COV2.S COVID-19 vaccine or a placebo. In DNA, the CDR3 is TGTGCCAGCAGGAAGTCAGGGGGAGGCTACACCTTC. It encodes CASRKSGGGYTF.